This TCR beta chain was captured in a study of T cell changes during pregnancy in multiple sclerosis. CDR1 is DFQATT and CDR2 is SNEGSKA in the germline V gene (reference sequence). This CDR3 is built from 11 residues. As concerns this clone: The junction shows a germline mismatch at one end, possibly a read error.

TCRdb's copy holds only in-frame clones and misses some; the assay was immunoSEQ multiplex PCR. The sample holds around 75,000 clones, 94% seen once. Specimen: CD4+ T cells from peripheral blood mononuclear cells, collected after pregnancy. This sequence originates from a female donor with multiple sclerosis, enrolled in a pregnancy study. V gene TRBV20-1 combines with J gene TRBJ1-5; D gene unclear. This CDR3 reads CSASSQTTPRF. CDR3 bases: TGCAGTGCTAGTTCTCAGACTACCCCAAGATTT.